These 3 T cell receptor beta chains were all obtained from the same sample, sequenced in a study of CD8 T cells in Susac syndrome. After extraction with the RNeasy kit, roughly 0.45 to 1 ug of the RNA was reverse transcribed using random hexamers. TCRdb passed the immunoSEQ multiplex PCR reads through MiXCR, listing each CDR3 protein once. The table records 150,000 to 200,000 distinct CDR3 sequences, more than 85% of them present only once. Source material: CD4+ T cells from PBMCs. All receptors derive from a human donor with Susac syndrome.

V and J are TRBV6-2 or TRBV6-3 and TRBJ2-7, with TRBD1 identical over 7 bases. The CDR3 covers 16 residues. Germline CDR1 is MNHEY and CDR2 is SVGEGT. V was pared by 2 bases and J by 0 bases, with 7 bases of the junction left unmatched. CDR3: CASSYPPGTVSYEQYF. CDR3 nucleotides: TGTGCCAGCAGTTACCCGCCCGGGACAGTCTCCTACGAGCAGTACTTC.

This chain connects TRBV5-4 to TRBJ2-3; 10 nucleotides agree with TRBD1. This CDR3 is built from 12 residues. The junction had 5 bases not matched to a gene; V was cut back by 3 bases and J by 13 bases. Per the germline V gene, CDR1 is SGHNT and CDR2 is YYREEE (reference sequence). CDR3 sequence (DNA): TGTGCCAGCAGCTCGGGACAGGGGTTGGAGTATTTT. Its translation: CASSSGQGLEYF.

The V call is TRBV10-3, the J call TRBJ1-2; weak D call: TRBD1 (5 bases). The V gene's germline CDR1 is ENHRY and CDR2 SYGVKD. V was pared by 3 bases and J by 6 bases, with 14 bases between. This CDR3 is 14 amino acids long. The CDR3 bases are TGTGCCATCAGTGAAGATGCAGGGTATCATGGCTACACCTTC. Protein sequence: CAISEDAGYHGYTF.